A selection of T cell receptor beta chains follows, all from one sample in a study of blood T cell repertoires in COVID-19. The table came from immunoSEQ multiplex PCR; TCRdb's copy has only in-frame clones and leaves some out. The profile covers roughly 150,000 clones, with approximately 80% appearing a single time and 4.5% to 7.5% taken by the ten largest. The sequencing sample was made of PBMCs or T cells enriched from blood (not recorded which). The receptors shown here come from a man aged 35-49 years who had recovered from COVID-19. Each CDR3 is given with its conserved first and last residue. Fields, in order: J gene, clone size, D gene, V gene, CDR3 DNA, CDR3 protein. A D gene is named only where the DNA matches it firmly. Clone size is given for some rows only: seen once, a few or many times, or a class if the clone is expanded.

TRBJ1-2 once NA TRBV6-5 TGTGCCAGCAGTTACGGCAACTATGGCTACACCTTC CASSYGNYGYTF
TRBJ2-3 once NA TRBV4-2 TGTGCCAGCAGCCGATCCCCCGGGGAGCCAGATACGCAGTATTTT CASSRSPGEPDTQYF
TRBJ1-1 NA NA TRBV5-1 TGCGCCAGCAGCTTGACAGGGCAGGTGAACACTGAAGCTTTCTTT CASSLTGQVNTEAFF
TRBJ2-1 few TRBD1 TRBV4-1 TGCGCCAGCAGCCAGGGACAGCCCTACAATGAGCAGTTCTTC CASSQGQPYNEQFF
TRBJ2-5 once NA TRBV12-3/TRBV12-4 TGTGCCAGCAGCCTGTCCGGGGGGACCCAGTACTTC CASSLSGGTQYF
TRBJ1-5 NA NA TRBV7-3 TGTGCCAGCAGCTTAATTGCGACGGGGAATCAGCCCCAGCATTTT CASSLIATGNQPQHF
TRBJ1-2 NA TRBD1 TRBV12-3/TRBV12-4 TGTGCCAGCAGTTTAGGACAGGGATATGGCTACACCTTC CASSLGQGYGYTF
TRBJ1-1 NA NA TRBV11-2 TGTGCCAGCAGCTATGTGGAGGAAGGAGAAGCTTTCTTT CASSYVEEGEAFF
TRBJ1-3 NA NA TRBV2 TGTGCCAGCTTAACGAGCTCTGGAAACACCATATATTTT CASLTSSGNTIYF
TRBJ1-2 few NA TRBV19 TGTGCCAGTAGCTTCGGGAGCAGGATTGGTTTTGACGGCTACACCTTC CASSFGSRIGFDGYTF
TRBJ1-2 NA NA TRBV5-6 TGTGCCAGCAGCTTGCACAGCTTCTACACCTTC CASSLHSFYTF
TRBJ2-4 NA TRBD1 TRBV19 TGTGCCAGTAGTAGGAGGGACAGGAACGCCAAAAACATTCAGTACTTC CASSRRDRNAKNIQYF
TRBJ2-7 NA NA TRBV6-5 TGTGCCAGCACCGATGGGGGGGGCGGTCTCCACGAGCAGTACTTC CASTDGGGGLHEQYF
TRBJ1-6 once TRBD1 TRBV27 TGTGCCAGTACCTTCCGGGACAGCAATTCACCCCTCCACTTT CASTFRDSNSPLHF
TRBJ2-1 medium-sized NA TRBV9 TGTGCCAGCAGCCGAAACTCCGCCCATGAGCAGTTCTTC CASSRNSAHEQFF
TRBJ1-3 NA NA TRBV3-1/TRBV3-2 TGTGCCAGCAGCCAAGGTTTGGGGGCCTCTGGAAACACCATATATTTT CASSQGLGASGNTIYF
TRBJ2-2 NA NA TRBV29-1 TGCAGCGTTCAATGGTTAGCGACGAACACCGGGGAGCTGTTTTTT CSVQWLATNTGELFF
TRBJ2-5 NA TRBD2 TRBV10-3 TGTGCCATCAGTGAAGGACTAGAGCAAGAGACCCAGTACTTC CAISEGLEQETQYF
TRBJ2-1 NA TRBD1 TRBV5-4 TGTGCCAGCAGCTTGGACAGGGGGCAGGGCAATGAGCAGTTCTTC CASSLDRGQGNEQFF
TRBJ1-5 few NA TRBV11-2 TGTGCCAGCAGCTCGCGTGTCGATCAGCCCCAGCATTTT CASSSRVDQPQHF
TRBJ1-2 NA NA TRBV6-5 TGTGCCAGCAGTTACACTGGGGCAGAATATGGCTACACCTTC CASSYTGAEYGYTF
TRBJ2-3 NA TRBD1 TRBV6-5 TGTGCCAGCAGTACCGGGACAGTTGAGGCAGATACGCAGTATTTT CASSTGTVEADTQYF